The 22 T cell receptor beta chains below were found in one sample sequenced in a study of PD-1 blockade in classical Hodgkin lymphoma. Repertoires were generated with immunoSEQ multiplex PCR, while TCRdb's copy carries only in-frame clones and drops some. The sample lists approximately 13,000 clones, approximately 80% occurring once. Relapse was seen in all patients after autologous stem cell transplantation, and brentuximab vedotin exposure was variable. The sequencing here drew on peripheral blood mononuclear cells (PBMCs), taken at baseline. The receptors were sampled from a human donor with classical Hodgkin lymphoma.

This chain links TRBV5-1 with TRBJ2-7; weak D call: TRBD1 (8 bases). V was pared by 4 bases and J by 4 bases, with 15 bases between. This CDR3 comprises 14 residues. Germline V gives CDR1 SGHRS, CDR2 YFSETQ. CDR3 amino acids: CASSQEQGGYEQYF. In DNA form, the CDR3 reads TGCGCCAGCAGCCAAGAACAGGGGGGGTACGAGCAGTACTTC.

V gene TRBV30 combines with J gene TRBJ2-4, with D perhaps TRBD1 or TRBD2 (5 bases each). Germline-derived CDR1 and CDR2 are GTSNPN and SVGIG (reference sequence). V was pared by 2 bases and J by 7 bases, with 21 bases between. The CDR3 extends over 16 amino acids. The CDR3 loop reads CAWSPRGRFSGNIQYF. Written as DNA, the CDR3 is TGTGCCTGGAGTCCCCGGGGACGTTTTTCGGGGAACATTCAGTACTTC.

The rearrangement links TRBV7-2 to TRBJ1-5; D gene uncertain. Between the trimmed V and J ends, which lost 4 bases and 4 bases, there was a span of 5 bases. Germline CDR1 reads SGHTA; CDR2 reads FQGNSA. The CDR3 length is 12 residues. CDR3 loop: CASSSYNQPQHF. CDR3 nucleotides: TGTGCCAGCAGCTCTTATAATCAGCCCCAGCATTTT.

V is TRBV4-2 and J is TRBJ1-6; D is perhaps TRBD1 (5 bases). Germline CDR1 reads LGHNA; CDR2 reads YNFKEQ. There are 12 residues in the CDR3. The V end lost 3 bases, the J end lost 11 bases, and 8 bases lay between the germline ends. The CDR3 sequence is CASSQAGTPLHF. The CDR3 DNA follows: TGTGCCAGCAGCCAGGCAGGGACACCCCTCCACTTT.

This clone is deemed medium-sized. This CDR3 is CASSVSGGGAGELFF. CDR3 sequence (DNA): TGTGCCAGCAGCGTTAGCGGGGGAGGGGCCGGGGAGCTGTTTTTT. This chain connects TRBV7-8 to TRBJ2-2; TRBD2 aligns across 9 bases. The CDR3 has 15 residues. The germline V gene encodes CDR1 SGHVS and CDR2 FQNEAQ. V trimming: 5 bases; J trimming: 6 bases; junction bases outside the gene matches: 7.

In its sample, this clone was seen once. The CDR3 DNA is TGTGCCAGCAGCTTAGAGCGGGGGGAGAACACCGGGGAGCTGTTTTTT. This sequence encodes CASSLERGENTGELFF. V and J are TRBV7-2 and TRBJ2-2; 9 bases line up with TRBD2. The CDR3 extends over 16 amino acids. Germline V gene lookup returns CDR1 SGHTA and CDR2 FQGNSA. V was pared by 1 base and J by 1 base, with 1 base of the junction left unmatched.

CDR3 DNA sequence: TGTGCCAGCAGCTTCAGTCGGGCTACCAGCTCCTACAATGAGCAGTTCTTC. This translates into CASSFSRATSSYNEQFF. The rearrangement uses TRBV7-8 and TRBJ2-1; D is undetermined. The germline V gene has CDR1 SGHVS and CDR2 FQNEAQ. This CDR3 region has 17 residues. Deletions cut 3 bases from V and 0 bases from J, with 15 bases between.

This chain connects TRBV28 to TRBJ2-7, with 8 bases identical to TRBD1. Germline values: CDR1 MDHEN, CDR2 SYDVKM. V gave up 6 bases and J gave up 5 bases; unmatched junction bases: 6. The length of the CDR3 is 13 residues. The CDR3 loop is CASRLQGDDEQYF. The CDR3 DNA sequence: TGTGCCAGCAGACTACAGGGGGATGACGAGCAGTACTTC. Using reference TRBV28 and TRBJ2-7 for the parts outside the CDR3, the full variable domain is DVKVTQSSRYLVKRTGEKVFLECVQDMDHENMFWYRQDPGLGLRLIYFSYDVKMKEKGDIPEGYSVSREKKERFSLILESASTNQTSMYLCASRLQGDDEQYFGPGTRLTVT.

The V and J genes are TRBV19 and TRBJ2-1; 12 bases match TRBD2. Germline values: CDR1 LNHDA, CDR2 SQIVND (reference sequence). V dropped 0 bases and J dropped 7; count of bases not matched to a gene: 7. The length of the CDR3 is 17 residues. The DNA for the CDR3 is TGTGCCAGTAGTATAGAACTTCTAGCGGGGGGGAGGAATGAGCAGTTCTTC. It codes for CASSIELLAGGRNEQFF.

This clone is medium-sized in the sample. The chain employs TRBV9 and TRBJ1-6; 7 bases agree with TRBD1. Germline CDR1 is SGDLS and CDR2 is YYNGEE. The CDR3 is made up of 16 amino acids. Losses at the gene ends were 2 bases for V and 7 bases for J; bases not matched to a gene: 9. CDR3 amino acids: CASSVDTGAGNSPLHF. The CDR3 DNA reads TGTGCCAGCAGCGTCGATACAGGGGCGGGGAATTCACCCCTCCACTTT.

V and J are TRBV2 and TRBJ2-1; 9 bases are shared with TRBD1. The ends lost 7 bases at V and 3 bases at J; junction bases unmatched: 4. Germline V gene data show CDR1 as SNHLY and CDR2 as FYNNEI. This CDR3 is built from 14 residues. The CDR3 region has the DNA TGTGCCAGCACCGGGACAGGGAGCTACAATGAGCAGTTCTTC. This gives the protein CASTGTGSYNEQFF.

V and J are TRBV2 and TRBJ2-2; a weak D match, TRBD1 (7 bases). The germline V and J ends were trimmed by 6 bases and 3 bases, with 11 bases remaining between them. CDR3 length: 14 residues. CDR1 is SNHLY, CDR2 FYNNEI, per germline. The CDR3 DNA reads TGTGCCAGCAGGGGCGGGACAGACACCGGGGAGCTGTTTTTT. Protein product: CASRGGTDTGELFF.

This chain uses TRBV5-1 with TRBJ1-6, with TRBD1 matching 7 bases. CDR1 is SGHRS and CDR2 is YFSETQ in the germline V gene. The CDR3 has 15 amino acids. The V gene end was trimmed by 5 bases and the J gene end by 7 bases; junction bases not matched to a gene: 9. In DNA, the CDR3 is TGCGCCAGCAGTCCTGACAGGGCGAAAAATTCACCCCTCCACTTT. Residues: CASSPDRAKNSPLHF.

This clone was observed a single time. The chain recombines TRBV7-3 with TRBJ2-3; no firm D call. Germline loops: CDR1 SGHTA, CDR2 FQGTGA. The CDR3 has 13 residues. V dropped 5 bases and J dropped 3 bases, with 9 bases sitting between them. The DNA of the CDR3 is TGTGCCAGCAGCATCGACCGTACAGATACGCAGTATTTT. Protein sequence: CASSIDRTDTQYF.

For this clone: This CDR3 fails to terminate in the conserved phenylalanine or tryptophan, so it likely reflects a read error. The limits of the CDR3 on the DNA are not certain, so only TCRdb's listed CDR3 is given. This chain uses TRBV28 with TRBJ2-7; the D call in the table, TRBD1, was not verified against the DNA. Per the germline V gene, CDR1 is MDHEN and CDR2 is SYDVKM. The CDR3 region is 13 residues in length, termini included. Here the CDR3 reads CASTGSGTGGFPG.

For the CDR3, the DNA is TGTGCCAGCAGTGAAGGGCCAGCCTTCACCTCCTATGGCTACACCTTC. Its translation: CASSEGPAFTSYGYTF. The V call is TRBV6-1, the J call TRBJ1-2; no definite D call. Germline lookup yields CDR1 MNHNS and CDR2 SASEGT. CDR3 size: 16 residues. The germline V and J ends were trimmed by 1 base and 4 bases, with 16 bases remaining between them.

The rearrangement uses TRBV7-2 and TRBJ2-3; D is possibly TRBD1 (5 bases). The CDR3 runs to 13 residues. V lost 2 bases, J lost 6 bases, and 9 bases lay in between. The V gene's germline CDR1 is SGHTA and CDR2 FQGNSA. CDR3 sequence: CASSLQGWDTQYF. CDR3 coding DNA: TGTGCCAGCAGCTTACAGGGTTGGGATACGCAGTATTTT. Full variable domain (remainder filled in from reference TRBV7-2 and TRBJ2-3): GAGVSQSPSNKVTEKGKDVELRCDPISGHTALYWYRQSLGQGLEFLIYFQGNSAPDKSGLPSDRFSAERTGGSVSTLTIQRTQQEDSAVYLCASSLQGWDTQYFGPGTRLTVL.

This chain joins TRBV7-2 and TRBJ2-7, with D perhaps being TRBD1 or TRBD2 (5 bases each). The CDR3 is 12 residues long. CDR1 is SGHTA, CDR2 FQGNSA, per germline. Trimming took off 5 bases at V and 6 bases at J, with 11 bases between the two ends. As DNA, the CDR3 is TGTGCCAGCAGCCTCCTTGGGGGCGAGCAGTACTTC. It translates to CASSLLGGEQYF.

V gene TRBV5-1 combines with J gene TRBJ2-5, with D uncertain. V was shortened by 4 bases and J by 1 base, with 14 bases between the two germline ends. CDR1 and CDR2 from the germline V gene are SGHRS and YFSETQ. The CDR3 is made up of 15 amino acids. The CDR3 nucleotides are TGCGCCAGCAGCCCCTCGGGCCCCCGCCAAGAGACCCAGTACTTC. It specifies CASSPSGPRQETQYF.

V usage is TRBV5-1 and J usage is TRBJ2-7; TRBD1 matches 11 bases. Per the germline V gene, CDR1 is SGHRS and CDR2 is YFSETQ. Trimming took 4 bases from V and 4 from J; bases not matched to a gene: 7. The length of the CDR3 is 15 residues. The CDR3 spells CASSAGQGVIYEQYF. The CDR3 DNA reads TGCGCCAGCAGCGCGGGACAGGGGGTCATATACGAGCAGTACTTC.

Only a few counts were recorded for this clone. The CDR3 region is CASSSSGSNSNQPQHF. The CDR3 region has the DNA TGTGCCAGCTCATCGAGCGGGTCAAATAGCAATCAGCCCCAGCATTTT. The chain recombines TRBV18 with TRBJ1-5; D gene uncertain. Germline CDR1 KGHSH, CDR2 LQKENI. Between the trimmed V and J ends, which lost 5 bases and 0 bases, there was a span of 14 bases. The CDR3 totals 16 residues. Full variable domain (missing parts from reference TRBV18 and TRBJ1-5): NAGVMQNPRHLVRRRGQEARLRCSPMKGHSHVYWYRQLPEEGLKFMVYLQKENIIDESGMPKERFSAEFPKEGPSILRIQQVVRGDSAAYFCASSSSGSNSNQPQHFGDGTRLSIL.

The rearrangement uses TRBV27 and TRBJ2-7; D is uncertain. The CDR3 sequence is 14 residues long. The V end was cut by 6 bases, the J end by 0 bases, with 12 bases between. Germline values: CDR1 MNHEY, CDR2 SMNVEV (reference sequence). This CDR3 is CASRELAYSYEQYF. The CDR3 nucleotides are TGTGCCAGCAGGGAATTGGCCTACTCCTACGAGCAGTACTTC.